These 21 T cell receptor beta chains originate from one sample sequenced in a study of CD8 T cells in ankylosing spondylitis. TCRdb itself ran the 5' RACE reads through MiXCR, one entry per CDR3 protein. The data hold 150,000 to 250,000 distinct CDR3 sequences, with 9.5% to 15% observed a single time. The source material was blood, either unsorted or a sorted T cell fraction (not recorded which). These receptors all come from a male donor with ankylosing spondylitis or in good health (not recorded which).

The rearrangement uses TRBV12-3 or TRBV12-4 and TRBJ1-5; TRBD1 might be the D (5 bases). CDR3 length: 16 residues. Trimming cost V 7 bases and J 7 bases, with 23 bases left between them. CDR3 amino acids: CASTLGAEWRRQPQHF. Written as DNA, the CDR3 is TGTGCCAGCACCCTAGGGGCAGAGTGGCGGAGGCAGCCCCAGCATTTT.

The V call is TRBV5-1, the J call TRBJ2-7; no reliable D call. Trimming shortened V by 5 bases and J by 7 bases, and 19 bases separated the two germline ends. Per germline, CDR1 SGHRS and CDR2 YFSETQ. The CDR3 consists of 14 residues. For the CDR3, the DNA is TGCGCCAGCAGTGGGATGGTAGAAGGCTATGAGCAGTACTTC. Translating gives CASSGMVEGYEQYF.

Only a few counts were recorded for this clonotype. The chain recombines TRBV14 with TRBJ2-7; 7 bases match TRBD1. V shed 1 base, J shed 2 bases, and the junction held 5 bases outside the gene matches. Germline-derived CDR1 and CDR2 are SGHDN and FVKESK. This CDR3 contains 15 residues. The CDR3, as DNA: TGTGCCAGCAGCCAAGCATCGGGACAGCCCTACGAGCAGTACTTC. It translates to CASSQASGQPYEQYF.

This clonotype was observed a handful of times. The V call is TRBV9, the J call TRBJ2-2; D gene uncertain. Germline assignment: CDR1 SGDLS and CDR2 YYNGEE. V shed 4 bases and J shed 7 bases, with 11 bases lying between them. The CDR3 runs 13 residues. CDR3 sequence: CASSLLNNGELFF. As DNA, the CDR3 is TGTGCCAGCAGCCTCCTTAATAACGGGGAGCTGTTTTTT.

This clonotype was detected only a few times. The chain couples TRBV30 to TRBJ2-5, with TRBD1 identical over 8 bases. Germline CDR1 reads GTSNPN; CDR2 reads SVGIG (reference sequence). Losses at the gene ends were 3 bases for V and 4 bases for J; bases not matched to a gene: 7. This CDR3 spans 14 amino acids. The CDR3 loop reads CAWSPGQGGETQYF. In DNA form, the CDR3 reads TGTGCCTGGAGCCCTGGACAGGGAGGAGAGACCCAGTACTTC.

This clonotype has only a few counts. The chain employs TRBV15 and TRBJ2-7, with D possibly TRBD2 on 6 matching bases. Germline CDR1 reads LNHNV; CDR2 reads YYDKDF (reference sequence). The CDR3 runs to 15 residues. The V gene lost 3 bases and the J gene lost 5 bases, with 17 bases spanning the gap. In DNA, the CDR3 is TGTGCCACCAGCAGGGTACGGGACTTCCCCCACGAGCAGTACTTC. Translating gives CATSRVRDFPHEQYF. Together with reference TRBV15 and TRBJ2-7, the CDR3 gives the full variable domain: DAMVIQNPRYQVTQFGKPVTLSCSQTLNHNVMYWYQQKSSQAPKLLFHYYDKDFNNEADTPDNFQSRRPNTSFCFLDIRSPGLGDTAMYLCATSRVRDFPHEQYFGPGTRLTVT.

This clonotype has only a few counts. This chain connects TRBV5-1 to TRBJ1-1; D call uncertain. Between the trimmed V and J ends, which lost 3 bases and 4 bases, there was a span of 16 bases. The CDR3 loop spans 15 amino acids. Germline-derived CDR1 and CDR2 are SGHRS and YFSETQ. This chain's CDR3 is CASSSYYHGSTEAFF. The CDR3 region has the DNA TGCGCCAGCAGCTCTTACTATCACGGGAGCACTGAAGCTTTCTTT.

The J gene is TRBJ1-1, the V gene TRBV6-1; no definite D call. V lost 3 bases to trimming and J lost 1 base, with 9 bases between them. Germline V gene data show CDR1 as MNHNS and CDR2 as SASEGT. The CDR3 has 14 residues. The CDR3 here is CASSDRVENTEAFF. The CDR3 DNA is TGTGCCAGCAGTGATAGAGTAGAGAACACTGAAGCTTTCTTT.

The chain joins TRBV4-1 to TRBJ2-7; D remains unclear. Trimming shortened V by 3 bases and J by 2 bases, and 14 bases separated the two germline ends. The germline CDR1 and CDR2 sequences are MGHRA and YSYEKL. CDR3 length: 15 amino acids. The CDR3 coding sequence is TGCGCCAGCAGCCAGGGCCCAGGACCTACCTACGAGCAGTACTTC. It yields the protein CASSQGPGPTYEQYF.

The chain employs TRBV6-1 and TRBJ2-7, with unresolved D. The CDR3 loop spans 14 amino acids. V was trimmed by 5 bases and J by 5 bases, leaving 16 bases between them. Germline V CDR1 and CDR2: MNHNS, SASEGT. The CDR3 coding sequence is TGTGCCAGCAGTCCTACCCCCCTAGAAGACGAGCAGTACTTC. This translates into CASSPTPLEDEQYF.

The rearrangement joins TRBV12-3 or TRBV12-4 to TRBJ2-7, with 7 bases identical to TRBD2. With V trimmed by 1 base and J by 7 bases, 7 bases remained unmatched. There are 14 residues in the CDR3. CDR3 sequence (DNA): TGTGCCAGCAGTTTAGGTGGGGCTAGCGGAGAGCAGTACTTC. Its translation is CASSLGGASGEQYF.

This clonotype was found many times. V usage is TRBV7-8 and J usage is TRBJ2-1; TRBD2 matches at 10 bases. CDR1 SGHVS and CDR2 FQNEAQ come from the germline V gene. Trimming took 6 bases from V and 7 from J; bases not matched to a gene: 6. The CDR3 has 14 amino acids. The CDR3 sequence: CASSFSGGANEQFF. The CDR3 region has the DNA TGTGCCAGCAGTTTCAGCGGGGGGGCAAATGAGCAGTTCTTC.

J is TRBJ2-1 and V is TRBV12-3 or TRBV12-4, with 10 bases fitting TRBD2. The junction had 6 bases not matched to a gene; V was cut back by 3 bases and J by 1 base. This CDR3 has 17 amino acids. The chain's CDR3 is CASSFPTSGTSYNEQFF. The CDR3 DNA follows: TGTGCCAGCAGTTTTCCAACTAGCGGGACGTCCTACAATGAGCAGTTCTTC.

Worth noting for this clonotype: At one boundary the junction diverges from the germline segment, which might be a read error. This chain uses TRBV15 with TRBJ1-1, with TRBD1 as a possible D gene (5 bases). The CDR3 totals 16 residues. Germline V gene data show CDR1 as LNHNV and CDR2 as YYDKDF (reference sequence). The DNA for the CDR3 is TGTGCCGCCAGCACTCCACCGACAGAGATGAACACTGAAGCTTTCTTT. It translates to CAASTPPTEMNTEAFF.

This clonotype came up a few times. The rearrangement joins TRBV20-1 to TRBJ2-1, with a weak D call TRBD2 (6 bases). Germline V gene lookup returns CDR1 DFQATT and CDR2 SNEGSKA (reference sequence). This CDR3 comprises 16 residues. The V gene lost 3 bases and the J gene lost 1 base, with 16 bases spanning the gap. The CDR3 DNA reads TGCAGTGCTAGGGGTGGGCGCGGGGTATCCTACAATGAGCAGTTCTTC. Residues: CSARGGRGVSYNEQFF.

The chain employs TRBV7-9 and TRBJ2-1, with TRBD2 matching over 7 bases. The germline V gene has CDR1 SEHNR and CDR2 FQNEAQ (reference sequence). With V trimmed by 5 bases and J by 5 bases, 6 bases remained unmatched. CDR3 length: 14 residues. Here the CDR3 DNA reads TGTGCCAGCAGCGCCGGGACTACCAACAATGAGCAGTTCTTC. Translation: CASSAGTTNNEQFF.

This chain links TRBV9 with TRBJ2-1; D gene uncertain. Germline V lookup: CDR1 SGDLS, CDR2 YYNGEE. This CDR3 spans 15 amino acids. Trimming cost V 0 bases and J 0 bases, with 7 bases left between them. The CDR3 here is CASSVAANSYNEQFF. CDR3 DNA: TGTGCCAGCAGCGTAGCGGCTAACTCCTACAATGAGCAGTTCTTC.

This clonotype was seen a few times. V gene TRBV13 combines with J gene TRBJ2-5; no reliable D call. Germline CDR1 reads PRHDT; CDR2 reads FYEKMQ (reference sequence). Trimming cost V 5 bases and J 5 bases, with 15 bases left between them. The CDR3 sequence is 14 residues long. The CDR3 reads CASSPLPLGETQYF. The CDR3 region has the DNA TGTGCCAGCAGCCCCCTTCCCCTTGGGGAGACCCAGTACTTC. Full variable domain (missing parts from reference TRBV13 and TRBJ2-5): AAGVIQSPRHLIKEKRETATLKCYPIPRHDTVYWYQQGPGQDPQFLISFYEKMQSDKGSIPDRFSAQQFSDYHSELNMSSLELGDSALYFCASSPLPLGETQYFGPGTRLLVL.

The V and J genes are TRBV4-1 and TRBJ1-4; tentatively, D is TRBD1 (6 bases). In germline, CDR1 is MGHRA, CDR2 YSYEKL. V lost 2 bases and J lost 8, with 12 bases in between. This CDR3 spans 14 amino acids. As DNA, the CDR3 is TGCGCCAGCAGCCAACAGGGGAGGGGGGAAAAACTGTTTTTT. This gives the protein CASSQQGRGEKLFF.

V usage is TRBV6-2 or TRBV6-3 and J usage is TRBJ2-5, with 9 bases aligning to TRBD2. Germline V gives CDR1 MNHEY, CDR2 SVGEGT. This CDR3 has 15 residues. Trimming at V came to 2 bases and at J to 5 bases, leaving 6 bases not matched to a gene. CDR3 region: CASSYALAGSETQYF. The CDR3 DNA follows: TGTGCCAGCAGTTACGCCCTAGCGGGATCCGAGACCCAGTACTTC.

This clonotype appeared many times. The V and J genes are TRBV12-3 or TRBV12-4 and TRBJ2-2, with 7 bases aligning to TRBD2. The CDR3 length is 17 residues. J lost 5 bases, V lost 5 bases, and 14 bases had no gene match. The CDR3 coding sequence is TGTGCCAGCAGTCTGATTACTAGCGCAATGGGTACCGGGGAGCTGTTTTTT. This gives the protein CASSLITSAMGTGELFF.